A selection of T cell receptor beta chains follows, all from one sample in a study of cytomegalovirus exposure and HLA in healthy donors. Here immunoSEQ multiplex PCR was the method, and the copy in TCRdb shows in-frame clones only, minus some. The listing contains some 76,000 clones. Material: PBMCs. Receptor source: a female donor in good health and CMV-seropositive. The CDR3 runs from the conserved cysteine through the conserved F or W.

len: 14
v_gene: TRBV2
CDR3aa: CASSDRGRGDTQYF

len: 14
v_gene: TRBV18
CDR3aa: CASSATGSNYGYTF

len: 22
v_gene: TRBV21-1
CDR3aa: CASSKERRAGQGGAGSGNTIYF

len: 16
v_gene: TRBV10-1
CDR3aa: CASSDSDGQGAYGYTF

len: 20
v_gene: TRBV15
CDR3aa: CATSRERYSEQNSYNSPLHF

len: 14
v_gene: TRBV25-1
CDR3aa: CASRSSGSSYEQYF

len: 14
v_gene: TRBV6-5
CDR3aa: CASRMLTGSETQYF

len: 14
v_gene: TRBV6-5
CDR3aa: CASSLTYRDTEAFF

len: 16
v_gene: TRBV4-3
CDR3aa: CASSQDGQGSDSPLHF

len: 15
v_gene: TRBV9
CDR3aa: CASSSRTGVTYGYTF

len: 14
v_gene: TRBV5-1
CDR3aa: CASSPQTGDTEAFF

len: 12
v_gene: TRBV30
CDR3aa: CAWGAGGETQYF

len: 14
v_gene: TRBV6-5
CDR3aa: CASSYGGASYEQYF

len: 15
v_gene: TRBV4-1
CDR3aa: CASRYTGLGNEKLFF

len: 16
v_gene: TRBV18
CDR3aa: CASSLTRTGGEEKLFF

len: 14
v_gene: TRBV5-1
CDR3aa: CASRGDRGDTEAFF

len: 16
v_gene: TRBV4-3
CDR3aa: CASSQERVTSYNEQFF

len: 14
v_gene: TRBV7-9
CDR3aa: CASSPNGQAWGYTF

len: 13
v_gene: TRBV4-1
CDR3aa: CASSQRGVYEQYF

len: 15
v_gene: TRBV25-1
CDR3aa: CASSESMALVEKLFF

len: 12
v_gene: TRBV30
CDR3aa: CAWERQGATQYF

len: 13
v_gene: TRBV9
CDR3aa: CASSPGFGTEAFF

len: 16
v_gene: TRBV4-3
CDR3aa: CASSQISGRAGDTQYF

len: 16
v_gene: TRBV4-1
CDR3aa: CASSQADRVSGNTIYF

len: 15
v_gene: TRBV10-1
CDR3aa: CASSDPGQGFYEQYF

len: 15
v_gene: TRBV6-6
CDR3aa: CASSYSRTGNTEAFF

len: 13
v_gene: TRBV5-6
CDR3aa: CASSLTGFYEQYF

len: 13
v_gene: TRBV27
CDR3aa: CASRGQGRYEQYF

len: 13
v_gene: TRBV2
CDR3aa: CASSTTRGHEQYF

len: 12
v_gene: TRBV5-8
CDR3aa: CASSLEDSSYTF

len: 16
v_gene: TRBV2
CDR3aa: CASSGGQGNRVVGYTF

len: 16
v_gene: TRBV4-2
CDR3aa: CASSQGTGQGANEQFF

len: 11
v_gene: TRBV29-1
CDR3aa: CSVDFGNTIYF

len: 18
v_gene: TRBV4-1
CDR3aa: CASSLWTSGGAGTDTQYF

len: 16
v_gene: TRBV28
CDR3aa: CASPPSSGDRAAKAFF

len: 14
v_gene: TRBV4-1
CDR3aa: CASSHAGSGNTIYF

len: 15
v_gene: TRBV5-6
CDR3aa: CASSLVGALPGELFF

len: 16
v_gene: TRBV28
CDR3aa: CASSLSQGPYSYEQYF

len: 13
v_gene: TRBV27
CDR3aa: CASIRGDDGGYTF

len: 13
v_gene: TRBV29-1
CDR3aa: CSVLVGRGQPQHF